What follows describes a single T cell receptor (beta chain). Its target is not known. This CDR3 has 20 amino acids. CDR1 is ENHRY and CDR2 is SYGVKD in the germline V gene. Deletions cut 0 bases from V and 1 base from J, with 19 bases between. The data stem from a study of T-cell reconstitution after alpha-beta-depleted transplantation in children. Findings and limits, study-wide: Once a year had passed after transplant, T-cell counts and diversity came mostly from newly produced T cells.

Unique molecular identifiers featured in how the TCRbeta library was prepared. TCRdb processed the PCR reads anew with MiXCR; each CDR3 protein has one entry. The table lists 350,000 to 500,000 distinct CDR3 sequences, approximately 42% of them singletons. The material was PBMCs, obtained before TCRalphabeta/CD19-depleted stem cell transplant. The receptor comes from a girl aged 2-15 years with aplastic anemia, due to receive a stem cell transplant. The chain has TRBV10-3 and TRBJ2-6; perhaps D is TRBD1 or TRBD2 (5 bases each). CDR3 in amino acids: CAISESMLPGTHSGANVLTF. The CDR3 bases are TGTGCCATCAGTGAGTCGATGTTGCCAGGGACCCATTCTGGGGCCAACGTCCTGACTTTC.